This TCR beta chain emerged from a study of blood T cells in healthy people across ages. At the level of the study: For every two T cells, template switching captured about one barcoded beta molecule.

Regarding the study as a whole: TCR beta diversity was tightly associated with the proportion of naive T cells.

Together with a sample-barcoded 5' primer, a J-beta primer mix was included in a second PCR lasting roughly 7 to 11 cycles. Each cDNA was tagged by a template-switch adaptor containing 12 random nucleotides. TCRdb itself ran the 5' RACE reads through MiXCR, one entry per CDR3 protein. The sample lists 1.4 million to 1.5 million distinct CDR3 sequences; roughly 40% were seen once. Trimming stripped 10 bases from V and 4 bases from J, with 11 bases between. The CDR3 loop spans 12 amino acids. CDR1 and CDR2 from the germline V gene are MNHEY and SVGAGI. Per-sample PBMC isolation yielded at least 7 million cells. The table lists this clonotype with a few counts. Its specificity is unknown.

The chain uses TRBV6-5 and TRBJ2-1; tentative D call: TRBD1 (5 bases). Sequencing was done on a sample of blood. This clonotype was obtained from a woman younger than 30 in good health. The CDR3 DNA sequence: TGTGCCACCCATAGGGGATACAATGAGCAGTTCTTC. It encodes CATHRGYNEQFF.